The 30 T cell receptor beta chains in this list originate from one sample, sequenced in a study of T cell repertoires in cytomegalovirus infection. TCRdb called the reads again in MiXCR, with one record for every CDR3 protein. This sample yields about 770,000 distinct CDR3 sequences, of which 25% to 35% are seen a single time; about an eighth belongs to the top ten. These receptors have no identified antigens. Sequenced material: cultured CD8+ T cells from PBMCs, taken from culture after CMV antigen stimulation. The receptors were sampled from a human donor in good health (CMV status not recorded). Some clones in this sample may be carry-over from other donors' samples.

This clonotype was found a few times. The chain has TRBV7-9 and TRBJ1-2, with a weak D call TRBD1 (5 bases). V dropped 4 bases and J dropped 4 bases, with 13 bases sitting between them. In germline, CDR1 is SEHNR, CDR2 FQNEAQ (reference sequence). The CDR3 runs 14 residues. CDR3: CASSSGLIVYGYTF. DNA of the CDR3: TGTGCCAGCAGCTCGGGACTGATTGTCTATGGCTACACCTTC.

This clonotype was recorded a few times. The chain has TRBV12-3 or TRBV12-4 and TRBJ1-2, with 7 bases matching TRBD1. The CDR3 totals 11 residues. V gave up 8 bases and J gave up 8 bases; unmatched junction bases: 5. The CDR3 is CASLGTVGYTF. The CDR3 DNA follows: TGTGCCAGCCTCGGGACAGTAGGCTACACCTTC.

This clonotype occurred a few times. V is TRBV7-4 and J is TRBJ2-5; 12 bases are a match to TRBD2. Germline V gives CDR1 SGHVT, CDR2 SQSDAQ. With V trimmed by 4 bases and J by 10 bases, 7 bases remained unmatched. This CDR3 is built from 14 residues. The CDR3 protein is CASSSTSGGPDQYF. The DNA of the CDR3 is TGTGCCAGCAGCTCGACTAGCGGGGGCCCAGACCAGTACTTC.

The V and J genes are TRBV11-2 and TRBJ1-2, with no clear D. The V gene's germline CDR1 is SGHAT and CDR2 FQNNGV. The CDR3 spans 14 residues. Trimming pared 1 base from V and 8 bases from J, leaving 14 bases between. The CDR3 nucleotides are TGTGCCAGCAGCTTAGCCCCAAACACTCCAGGCTACACCTTC. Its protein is CASSLAPNTPGYTF.

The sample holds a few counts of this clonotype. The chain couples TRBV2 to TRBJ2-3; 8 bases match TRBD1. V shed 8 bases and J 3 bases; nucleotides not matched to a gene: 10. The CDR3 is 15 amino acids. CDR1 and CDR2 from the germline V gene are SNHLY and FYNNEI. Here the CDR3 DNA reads TGTGCCAGCGGCACCGGGACAGGCCGTACAGATACGCAGTATTTT. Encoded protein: CASGTGTGRTDTQYF.

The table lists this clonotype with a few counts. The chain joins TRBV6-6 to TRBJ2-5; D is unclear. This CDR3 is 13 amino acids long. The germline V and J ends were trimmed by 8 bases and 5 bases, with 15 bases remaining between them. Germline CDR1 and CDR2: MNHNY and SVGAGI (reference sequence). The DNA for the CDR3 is TGTGCCAGCTTTTCCAGCCGCCCGGAGACCCAGTACTTC. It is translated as CASFSSRPETQYF.

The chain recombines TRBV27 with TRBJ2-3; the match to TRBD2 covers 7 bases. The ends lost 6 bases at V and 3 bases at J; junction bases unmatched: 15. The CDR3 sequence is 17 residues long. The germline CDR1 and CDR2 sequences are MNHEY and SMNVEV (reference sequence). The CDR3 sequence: CASRTSIGGGVTDTQYF. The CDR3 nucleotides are TGTGCCAGCAGAACCTCGATCGGCGGGGGAGTAACAGATACGCAGTATTTT.

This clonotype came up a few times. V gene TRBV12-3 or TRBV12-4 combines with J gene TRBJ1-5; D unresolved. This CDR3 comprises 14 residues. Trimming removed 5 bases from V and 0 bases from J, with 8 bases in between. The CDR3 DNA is TGTGCCAGCAGTGTATCTGATAGCAATCAGCCCCAGCATTTT. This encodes CASSVSDSNQPQHF.

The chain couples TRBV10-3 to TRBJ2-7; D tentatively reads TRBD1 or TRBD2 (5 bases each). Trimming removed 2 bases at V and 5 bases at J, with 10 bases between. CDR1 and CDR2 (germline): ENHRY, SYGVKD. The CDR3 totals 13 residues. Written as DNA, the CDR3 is TGTGCCATCAGTGAGCCCGGGACCCACGAGCAGTACGTC. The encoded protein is CAISEPGTHEQYV.

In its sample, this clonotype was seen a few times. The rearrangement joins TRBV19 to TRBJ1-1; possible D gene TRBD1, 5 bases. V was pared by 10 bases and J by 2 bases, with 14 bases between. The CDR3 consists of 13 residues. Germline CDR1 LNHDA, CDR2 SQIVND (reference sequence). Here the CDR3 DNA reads TGTGCCACTTCGGGCAGGGACAACACTGAAGCTTTCTTT. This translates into CATSGRDNTEAFF.

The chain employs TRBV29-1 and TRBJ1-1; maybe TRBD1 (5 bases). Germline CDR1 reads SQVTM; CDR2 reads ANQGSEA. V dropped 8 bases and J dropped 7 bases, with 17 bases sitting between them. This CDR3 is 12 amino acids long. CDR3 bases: TGCAGCATTGGGGGGAGTTTCGGTGAAGCTTTCTTT. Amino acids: CSIGGSFGEAFF.

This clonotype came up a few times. DNA of the CDR3: TGTGCCAGCAGCTTATATAACAGGGAGCAAGACACCGGGGAGCTGTTTTTT. This translates into CASSLYNREQDTGELFF. The rearrangement links TRBV7-8 to TRBJ2-2, with a tentative D call TRBD1 (6 bases). V lost 2 bases and J lost 3, with 16 bases in between. There are 17 residues in the CDR3. Germline CDR1 is SGHVS and CDR2 is FQNEAQ.

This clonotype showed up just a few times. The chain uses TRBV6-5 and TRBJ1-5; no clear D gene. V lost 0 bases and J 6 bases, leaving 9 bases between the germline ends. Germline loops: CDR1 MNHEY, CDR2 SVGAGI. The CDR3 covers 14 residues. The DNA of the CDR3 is TGTGCCAGCAGTTACTCGGTCGGAATTCAGCCCCAGCATTTT. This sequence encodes CASSYSVGIQPQHF.

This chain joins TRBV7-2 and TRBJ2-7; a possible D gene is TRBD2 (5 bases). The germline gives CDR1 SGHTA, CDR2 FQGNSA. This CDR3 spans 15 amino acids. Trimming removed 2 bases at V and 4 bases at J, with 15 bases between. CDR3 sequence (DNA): TGTGCCAGCAGCTTACTAGAATCAACGGGGTACGAGCAGTACTTC. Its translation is CASSLLESTGYEQYF. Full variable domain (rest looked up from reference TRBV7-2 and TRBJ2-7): GAGVSQSPSNKVTEKGKDVELRCDPISGHTALYWYRQSLGQGLEFLIYFQGNSAPDKSGLPSDRFSAERTGGSVSTLTIQRTQQEDSAVYLCASSLLESTGYEQYFGPGTRLTVT.

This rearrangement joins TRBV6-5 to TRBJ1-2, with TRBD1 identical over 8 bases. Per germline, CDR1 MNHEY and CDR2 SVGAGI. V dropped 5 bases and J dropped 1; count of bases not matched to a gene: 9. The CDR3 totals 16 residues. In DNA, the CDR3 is TGTGCCAGCAGTGGAGGCAGGGGGCTCGGTAACTATGGCTACACCTTC. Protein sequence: CASSGGRGLGNYGYTF.

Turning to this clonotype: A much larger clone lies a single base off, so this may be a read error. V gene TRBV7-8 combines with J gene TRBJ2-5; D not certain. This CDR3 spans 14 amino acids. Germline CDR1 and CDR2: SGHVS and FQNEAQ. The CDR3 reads CASSLGGDQEIQYF. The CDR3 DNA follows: TGTGCCAGCAGCTTAGGGGGTGATCAAGAGATCCAGTACTTC.

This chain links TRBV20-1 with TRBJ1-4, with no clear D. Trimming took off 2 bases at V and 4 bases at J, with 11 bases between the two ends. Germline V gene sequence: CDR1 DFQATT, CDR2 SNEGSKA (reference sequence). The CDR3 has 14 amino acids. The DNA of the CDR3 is TGCAGTGCTAGAACAGCAGAAGATAATGAAAAACTGTTTTTT. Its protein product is CSARTAEDNEKLFF.

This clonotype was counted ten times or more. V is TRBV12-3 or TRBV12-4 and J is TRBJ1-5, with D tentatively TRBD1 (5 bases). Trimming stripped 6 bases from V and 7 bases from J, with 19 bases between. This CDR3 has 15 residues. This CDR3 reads CASSLGGQGLQPQHF. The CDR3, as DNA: TGTGCCAGCAGCTTGGGTGGGCAGGGCTTACAGCCCCAGCATTTT.

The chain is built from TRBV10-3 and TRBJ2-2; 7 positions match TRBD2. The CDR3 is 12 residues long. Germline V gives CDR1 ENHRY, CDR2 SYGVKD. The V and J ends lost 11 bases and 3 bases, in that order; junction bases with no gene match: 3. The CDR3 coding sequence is TGTGCCTCTCTAGCGGACACCGGGGAGCTGTTTTTT. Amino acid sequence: CASLADTGELFF.

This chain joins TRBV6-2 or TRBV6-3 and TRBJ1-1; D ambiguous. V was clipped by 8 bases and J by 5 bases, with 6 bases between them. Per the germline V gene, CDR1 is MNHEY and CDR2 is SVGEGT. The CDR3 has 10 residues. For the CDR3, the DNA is TGTGCCAGCCGGACGACTGAAGCTTTCTTT. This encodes CASRTTEAFF.

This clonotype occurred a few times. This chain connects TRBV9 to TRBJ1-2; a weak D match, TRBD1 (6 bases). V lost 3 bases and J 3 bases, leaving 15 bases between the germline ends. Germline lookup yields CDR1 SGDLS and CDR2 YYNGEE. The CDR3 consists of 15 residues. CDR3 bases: TGTGCCAGCAGCGGGACAGTCATATCGTACTATGGCTACACCTTC. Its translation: CASSGTVISYYGYTF.

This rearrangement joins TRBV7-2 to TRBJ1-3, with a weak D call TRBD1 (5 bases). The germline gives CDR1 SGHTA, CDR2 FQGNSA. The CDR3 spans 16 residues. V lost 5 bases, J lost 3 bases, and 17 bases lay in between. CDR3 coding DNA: TGTGCCAGCAGCCCGAGCTGGGACTTGAGTGGAAACACCATATATTTT. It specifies CASSPSWDLSGNTIYF. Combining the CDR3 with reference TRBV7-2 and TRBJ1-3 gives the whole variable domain GAGVSQSPSNKVTEKGKDVELRCDPISGHTALYWYRQSLGQGLEFLIYFQGNSAPDKSGLPSDRFSAERTGGSVSTLTIQRTQQEDSAVYLCASSPSWDLSGNTIYFGEGSWLTVV.

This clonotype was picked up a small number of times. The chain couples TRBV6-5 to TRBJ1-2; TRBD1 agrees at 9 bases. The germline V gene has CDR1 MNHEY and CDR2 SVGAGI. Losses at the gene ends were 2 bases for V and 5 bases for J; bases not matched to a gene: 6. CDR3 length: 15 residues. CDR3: CASSYRDRAVYGYTF. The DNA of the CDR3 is TGTGCCAGCAGTTACCGGGACAGGGCTGTATATGGCTACACCTTC.

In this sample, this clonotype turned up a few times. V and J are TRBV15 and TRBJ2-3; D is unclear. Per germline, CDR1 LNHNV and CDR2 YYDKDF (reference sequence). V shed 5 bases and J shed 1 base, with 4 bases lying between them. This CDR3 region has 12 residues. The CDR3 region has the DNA TGTGCCACCAGCGGGGGCACAGATACGCAGTATTTT. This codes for CATSGGTDTQYF.

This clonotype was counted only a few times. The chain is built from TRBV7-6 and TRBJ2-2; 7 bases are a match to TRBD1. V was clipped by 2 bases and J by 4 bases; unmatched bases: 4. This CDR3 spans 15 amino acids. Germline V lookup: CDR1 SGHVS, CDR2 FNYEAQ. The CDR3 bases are TGTGCCAGCAGCTTACAGACAGGGACCACCGGGGAGCTGTTTTTT. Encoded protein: CASSLQTGTTGELFF.

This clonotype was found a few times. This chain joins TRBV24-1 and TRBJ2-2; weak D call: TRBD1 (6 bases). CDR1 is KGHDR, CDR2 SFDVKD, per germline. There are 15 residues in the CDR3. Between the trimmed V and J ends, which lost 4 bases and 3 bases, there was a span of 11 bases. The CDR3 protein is CATSDWGRDTGELFF. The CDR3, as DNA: TGTGCCACCAGTGACTGGGGGCGCGACACCGGGGAGCTGTTTTTT.

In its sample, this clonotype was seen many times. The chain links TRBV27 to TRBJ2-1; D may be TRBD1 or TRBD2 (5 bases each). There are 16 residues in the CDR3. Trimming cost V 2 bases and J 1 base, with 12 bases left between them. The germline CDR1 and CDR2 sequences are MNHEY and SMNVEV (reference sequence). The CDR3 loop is CASSLSPGPSYNEQFF. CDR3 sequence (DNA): TGTGCCAGCAGTTTAAGCCCGGGACCTTCCTACAATGAGCAGTTCTTC.

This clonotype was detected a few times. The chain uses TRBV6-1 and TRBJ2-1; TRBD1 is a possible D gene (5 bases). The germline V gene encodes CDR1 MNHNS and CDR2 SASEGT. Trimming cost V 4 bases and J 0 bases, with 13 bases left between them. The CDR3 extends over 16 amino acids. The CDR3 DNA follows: TGTGCCAGCAGTGGGAGACAGAAAAGCTCCTACAATGAGCAGTTCTTC. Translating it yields CASSGRQKSSYNEQFF.

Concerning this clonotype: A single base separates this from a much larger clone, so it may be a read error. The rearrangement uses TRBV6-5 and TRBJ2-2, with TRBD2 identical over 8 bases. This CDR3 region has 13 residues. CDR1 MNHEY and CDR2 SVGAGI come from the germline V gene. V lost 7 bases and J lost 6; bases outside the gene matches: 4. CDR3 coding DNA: TGTGCCAGCACTCCCGGGGGGGCCGGGGAGCTGTTTTTT. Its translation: CASTPGGAGELFF.

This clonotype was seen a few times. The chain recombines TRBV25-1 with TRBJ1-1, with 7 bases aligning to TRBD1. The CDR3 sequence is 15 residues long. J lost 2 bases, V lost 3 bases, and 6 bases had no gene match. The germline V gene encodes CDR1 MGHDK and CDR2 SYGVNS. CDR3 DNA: TGTGCCAGCAGTGACTGGGGACAGAGAAACACTGAAGCTTTCTTT. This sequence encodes CASSDWGQRNTEAFF.